The 5 T cell receptor beta chains reported below all come from one sample, sequenced in a study of T cells after yellow fever vaccination. TCRdb fed the 5' RACE reads into MiXCR, producing one record per CDR3 protein. Among under 200,000 distinct CDR3 sequences listed, approximately 6.7% were seen once. This specimen consisted of CD4+ T cells sorted from PBMCs, obtained 5 days after the first yellow fever vaccination. All receptors come from a man between 18 and 35 years old who received the YFV17D yellow fever vaccine.

This clonotype was detected ten times or more. The chain joins TRBV27 to TRBJ1-6; D unclear. This CDR3 has 16 amino acids. Germline CDR1 is MNHEY and CDR2 is SMNVEV (reference sequence). V shed 6 bases and J shed 0 bases, with 12 bases lying between them. DNA for the CDR3: TGTGCCAGCAGCTTCGGTCGCAGCTCCTATAATTCACCCCTCCACTTT. This sequence encodes CASSFGRSSYNSPLHF.

The sample holds many counts of this clonotype. J is TRBJ2-4 and V is TRBV10-3; 8 bases line up with TRBD1. The trim removed 4 bases at V and 5 bases at J, leaving 1 base unmatched. Germline CDR1 is ENHRY and CDR2 is SYGVKD. The CDR3 covers 13 residues. The CDR3 is CAISGQGQNIQYF. Here the CDR3 DNA reads TGTGCCATCAGTGGACAGGGGCAAAACATTCAGTACTTC.

In this sample, this clonotype turned up a few times. This sequence joins TRBV20-1 and TRBJ2-7; tentatively, D is TRBD1 or TRBD2 (5 bases each). Germline assignment: CDR1 DFQATT and CDR2 SNEGSKA (reference sequence). There are 12 residues in the CDR3. V was shortened by 4 bases and J by 2 bases, with 9 bases between the two germline ends. CDR3 in amino acids: CSATGSPYEQYF. The CDR3 coding sequence is TGCAGTGCTACAGGGAGCCCCTACGAGCAGTACTTC.

This clonotype was seen at least ten times. CDR3 in amino acids: CASSQGRGFVYNEQFF. CDR3 DNA: TGCGCCAGCAGCCAAGGGAGGGGGTTCGTCTACAATGAGCAGTTCTTC. The V and J genes are TRBV4-3 and TRBJ2-1; TRBD1 or TRBD2 may be the D gene (6 bases each). CDR3 length: 16 residues. V was shortened by 1 base and J by 3 bases, with 13 bases between the two germline ends. Looked up from germline, CDR1 is LGHNA and CDR2 is YSLEER.

This clonotype was seen many times. The chain recombines TRBV10-2 with TRBJ2-2; 9 positions match TRBD1. CDR1 and CDR2 (germline): WSHSY, SAAADI. Trimming cost V 6 bases and J 5 bases; bases outside gene matches: 10. The length of the CDR3 is 16 residues. As DNA, the CDR3 is TGCGCCAGCAGGGCACAGGGGGCCTGGGGGACCGGGGAGCTGTTTTTT. Its protein is CASRAQGAWGTGELFF.